Below are 23 T cell receptor beta chains sequenced from a single sample in a study of T cells in Graves' hyperthyroidism and ophthalmopathy. Amplified TCR beta CDR3 regions derived from RNA transcripts. TCR CDR3 underwent first-round RT-PCR with the HTBI primer set. MiXCR, run by TCRdb on the multiplex PCR reads, gives a single entry per CDR3 protein. Of a few hundred thousand distinct CDR3 sequences listed, over 15% are singletons. The sequenced sample consisted of blood. Receptors were obtained from a woman between 18 and 29 years old with Graves' ophthalmopathy.

The gene calls are TRBV7-2 and TRBJ2-5, with TRBD1 matching over 7 bases. Germline V gene sequence: CDR1 SGHTA, CDR2 FQGNSA. CDR3 length: 16 residues. J lost 2 bases, V lost 1 base, and 7 bases had no gene match. The CDR3: CASSLEGGLKQETQYF. The CDR3 DNA reads as TGTGCCAGCAGCTTAGAAGGGGGCCTCAAACAAGAGACCCAGTACTTC.

The chain recombines TRBV9 with TRBJ2-2; 10 bases match TRBD2. The CDR3 runs to 17 residues. J gave up 0 bases and V 1 base, and 3 bases lay outside the gene matches. Germline lookup yields CDR1 SGDLS and CDR2 YYNGEE. The CDR3 DNA reads TGTGCCAGCAGCGTACCTAGCGGGGGCCCGAACACCGGGGAGCTGTTTTTT. It is translated as CASSVPSGGPNTGELFF.

This clonotype has ten or more counts. This sequence joins TRBV11-3 and TRBJ2-1, with 8 bases fitting TRBD2. This CDR3 has 19 amino acids. The V segment lost 1 base and the J segment 5 bases; nucleotides outside the gene matches: 16. Germline V CDR1 and CDR2: SGHNT, YENEEA. CDR3 DNA sequence: TGTGCCAGCAGCTTAGGGGAGGGGTCGGGAGGGCCCTTACACAATGAGCAGTTCTTC. Translating gives CASSLGEGSGGPLHNEQFF.

This clonotype was observed a handful of times. The J gene is TRBJ2-1, the V gene TRBV28; D call uncertain. Germline CDR1 and CDR2: MDHEN and SYDVKM. The germline V and J ends were trimmed by 5 bases and 15 bases, with 20 bases remaining between them. The CDR3 consists of 13 residues. In DNA form, the CDR3 reads TGTGCCAGCAGTGTTAGACCATCGAATTTACCGTTCTTC. Amino acids: CASSVRPSNLPFF.

This clonotype has at least ten counts. The chain employs TRBV20-1 and TRBJ2-5; D remains unclear. Per germline, CDR1 DFQATT and CDR2 SNEGSKA (reference sequence). The CDR3 is made up of 13 amino acids. V was pared by 2 bases and J by 1 base, with 8 bases between. The CDR3 sequence is CSARPDPQETQYF. As DNA, the CDR3 is TGCAGTGCTAGACCGGACCCCCAAGAGACCCAGTACTTC.

CDR3 residues: CASSLIRLAGEEQYF. The CDR3 region has the DNA TGTGCCAGCAGCTTAATAAGACTAGCGGGGGAGGAGCAGTACTTC. The chain recombines TRBV7-9 with TRBJ2-7; 12 nucleotides agree with TRBD2. The length of the CDR3 is 15 residues. V shed 2 bases, J shed 7 bases, and the junction held 6 bases outside the gene matches. Germline CDR1 reads SEHNR; CDR2 reads FQNEAQ (reference sequence).

Concerning this clonotype itself: A read error is possible here, since a much larger clone lies one base away. The V call is TRBV28, the J call TRBJ2-5, with TRBD1 as a possible D gene (6 bases). This CDR3 comprises 14 residues. Germline V gene lookup returns CDR1 MDHEN and CDR2 SYDVKM. Trimming removed 5 bases from V and 5 bases from J, with 15 bases in between. The CDR3 coding sequence is TGTGCCAGCAGTGGGACAACAGGGTGGGAGACCCAGTACTTC. Amino acids: CASSGTTGWETQYF.

This chain links TRBV7-8 with TRBJ2-5, with D perhaps matching TRBD1 or TRBD2 (5 bases each). The CDR3 spans 12 residues. V was cut by 4 bases and J by 3 bases, with 6 bases left in between. The germline CDR1 and CDR2 sequences are SGHVS and FQNEAQ. The CDR3: CASSWGKETQYF. In DNA, the CDR3 is TGTGCCAGCAGCTGGGGGAAAGAGACCCAGTACTTC.

The V call is TRBV25-1, the J call TRBJ2-7; maybe TRBD1 (7 bases). Trimming shortened V by 10 bases and J by 4 bases, and 20 bases separated the two germline ends. From germline, CDR1 is MGHDK and CDR2 SYGVNS. This CDR3 region has 14 residues. CDR3 DNA: TGTGCCACCGTACCGCGGGACAGTTGGTACGAGCAGTACTTC. Translated: CATVPRDSWYEQYF.

The chain has TRBV6-5 and TRBJ2-3; TRBD2 agrees at 11 bases. Trimming at V came to 2 bases and at J to 3 bases, leaving 13 bases not matched to a gene. The CDR3 sequence is 19 residues long. Germline-derived CDR1 and CDR2 are MNHEY and SVGAGI. For the CDR3, the DNA is TGTGCCAGCAGTTACGGGAGCGGGACTAGCGGACGAAGTACAGATACGCAGTATTTT. It codes for CASSYGSGTSGRSTDTQYF.

This sequence joins TRBV20-1 and TRBJ2-1; D is unclear. Germline lookup yields CDR1 DFQATT and CDR2 SNEGSKA (reference sequence). V was shortened by 5 bases and J by 7 bases, with 6 bases between the two germline ends. The CDR3 spans 10 residues. The CDR3 DNA follows: TGCAGTGCTCCCTTGAATGAGCAGTTCTTC. Amino acid sequence: CSAPLNEQFF.

This clonotype came up many times. The V gene is TRBV11-2, the J gene TRBJ1-1; D call uncertain. The CDR3 is 15 residues long. The V end lost 0 bases, the J end lost 0 bases, and 8 bases lay between the germline ends. Germline V lookup: CDR1 SGHAT, CDR2 FQNNGV. As DNA, the CDR3 is TGTGCCAGCAGCTTAGAGTCCAGGCTGAACACTGAAGCTTTCTTT. Residues: CASSLESRLNTEAFF.

The sample holds many counts of this clonotype. The chain recombines TRBV6-2 or TRBV6-3 with TRBJ2-3; 8 bases map to TRBD2. V trimming: 2 bases; J trimming: 8 bases; junction bases outside the gene matches: 0. The germline CDR1 and CDR2 sequences are MNHEY and SVGEGT. This CDR3 has 12 residues. The CDR3 nucleotides are TGTGCCAGCAGTTACGCGGGGGGTACGCAGTATTTT. Translated, it gives CASSYAGGTQYF.

The chain employs TRBV6-2 or TRBV6-3 and TRBJ1-5; TRBD1 matches 9 bases. V shed 7 bases and J 6 bases; nucleotides not matched to a gene: 10. This CDR3 is 15 amino acids long. The germline V gene encodes CDR1 MNHEY and CDR2 SVGEGT. The CDR3 nucleotides are TGTGCCAGCAAAACCGGGACAGGGAAGTTTCAGCCCCAGCATTTT. This encodes CASKTGTGKFQPQHF.

The genes are TRBV20-1 and TRBJ1-5; D call uncertain. The CDR3 consists of 15 residues. V gave up 1 base and J gave up 2 bases, with 12 bases separating them. The germline V gene encodes CDR1 DFQATT and CDR2 SNEGSKA (reference sequence). The CDR3 DNA reads TGCAGTGCTAGAGTGTGGGGAGAAGGCAATCAGCCCCAGCATTTT. This encodes CSARVWGEGNQPQHF.

This clonotype was seen ten or more times. The chain uses TRBV20-1 and TRBJ2-3; 9 bases fit TRBD2. Losses at the gene ends were 0 bases for V and 1 base for J; bases not matched to a gene: 5. CDR3 size: 16 residues. From germline, CDR1 is DFQATT and CDR2 SNEGSKA (reference sequence). Here the CDR3 reads CSARDPSGVRTDTQYF. CDR3 bases: TGCAGTGCTAGAGACCCTAGCGGGGTGCGCACAGATACGCAGTATTTT.

This clonotype was observed many times. The CDR3 DNA reads as TGCGCCAGCAGCTTGGACGCGGCCCAGGGATACGAGCAGTACTTC. This translates into CASSLDAAQGYEQYF. The chain joins TRBV5-1 to TRBJ2-7; a possible D gene is TRBD1 (5 bases). Germline CDR1 SGHRS, CDR2 YFSETQ. The ends were cut back, 0 bases at V and 4 bases at J, with 14 bases in the middle. This CDR3 is built from 15 residues.

At least ten counts were recorded for this clonotype. The chain couples TRBV27 to TRBJ1-2, with a possible D match to TRBD1 (6 bases). This CDR3 region has 13 residues. The germline CDR1 and CDR2 sequences are MNHEY and SMNVEV (reference sequence). The V end lost 6 bases, the J end lost 4 bases, and 12 bases lay between the germline ends. DNA of the CDR3: TGTGCCAGCAGCTTAGGGGGTATCTATGGCTACACCTTC. The encoded protein is CASSLGGIYGYTF.

This clonotype was found many times. The chain combines TRBV12-3 or TRBV12-4 with TRBJ2-7; no firm D call. This CDR3 is 14 amino acids long. With 7 bases removed from V and 6 bases from J, the gap between germline ends came to 19 bases. DNA for the CDR3: TGTGCCAGCACACAATCTACGAACTTAGGCGAGCAGTACTTC. The encoded protein is CASTQSTNLGEQYF.

The V gene is TRBV20-1, the J gene TRBJ1-4; no clear D. The CDR3 runs to 14 residues. V dropped 6 bases and J dropped 11 bases, with 22 bases sitting between them. CDR1 DFQATT and CDR2 SNEGSKA come from the germline V gene (reference sequence). The CDR3 protein is CSAPRAGAVAKLFF. The CDR3 DNA is TGCAGTGCACCCCGGGCGGGAGCCGTCGCTAAACTGTTTTTT.

This clonotype was seen many times. The chain recombines TRBV11-2 with TRBJ1-2; D is undetermined. Between the trimmed V and J ends, which lost 1 base and 6 bases, there was a span of 12 bases. CDR3 length: 14 residues. Germline CDR1 reads SGHAT; CDR2 reads FQNNGV. The CDR3 DNA sequence: TGTGCCAGCAGCTTAGTTCGTGCGGACGATGGCTACACCTTC. The encoded protein is CASSLVRADDGYTF.

The sample holds many counts of this clonotype. The chain has TRBV11-1 and TRBJ2-1; TRBD2 matches 9 bases. V lost 0 bases, J lost 5 bases, and 2 bases stayed unmatched. Germline CDR1 is SGHAT and CDR2 is FQDESV (reference sequence). The CDR3 loop spans 15 amino acids. The DNA of the CDR3 is TGTGCCAGCAGCTTAGCTAGCGGGAGTCACAATGAGCAGTTCTTC. It codes for CASSLASGSHNEQFF.

This clonotype was seen a handful of times. J is TRBJ2-1 and V is TRBV15; 11 positions agree with TRBD2. Germline assignment: CDR1 LNHNV and CDR2 YYDKDF (reference sequence). The V segment lost 0 bases and the J segment 0 bases; nucleotides outside the gene matches: 7. The CDR3 runs 19 residues. The CDR3 region is CATSRDPPGLAASYNEQFF. CDR3 DNA sequence: TGTGCCACCAGCAGAGATCCTCCGGGACTAGCGGCCTCCTACAATGAGCAGTTCTTC.